A selection of T cell receptor beta chains follows, all from one sample in a study of blood T cell repertoires in COVID-19. Here immunoSEQ multiplex PCR was the method, and the copy in TCRdb shows in-frame clones only, minus some. Of a few hundred thousand clones listed, 84% are singletons. The sample was peripheral blood. These receptor sequences come from a woman in her 40s who had recovered from COVID-19. Both conserved end residues are part of each CDR3. Fields, in order: J gene, V gene, clone size, D gene, CDR3 DNA, CDR3 protein. The D gene is left open where the match is weak. Expanded clones are given a class, and other clones once, few, many or no size at all.

TRBJ2-4 TRBV7-2 NA NA TGTGCCAGCAGCTTCAGATTAGGGGACATTCAGTACTTC CASSFRLGDIQYF
TRBJ1-2 TRBV29-1 few TRBD1 TGCAGCGTTGGGGGTGACAGGGGAAACTATGGCTACACCTTC CSVGGDRGNYGYTF
TRBJ1-2 TRBV29-1 NA NA TGCAGCGTTGACGATGGCTACACCTTC CSVDDGYTF
TRBJ1-2 TRBV6-5 NA NA TGTGCCAGCAGTTACTCGAGTCCGATGGATGGCTACACCTTC CASSYSSPMDGYTF
TRBJ1-6 TRBV7-8 NA NA TGTGCCAGCAGCTTAGTGATCGGCGTCGACACTTCGGATTCACCCCTCCACTTT CASSLVIGVDTSDSPLHF
TRBJ1-4 TRBV30 few NA TGTGCCTGGGCCCCAGGTGGCGAAAAACTGTTTTTT CAWAPGGEKLFF
TRBJ2-3 TRBV5-1 NA TRBD2 TGCGCCAGCAGCTCCCAGCGGGGCACTAGCACAGATACGCAGTATTTT CASSSQRGTSTDTQYF
TRBJ1-1 TRBV18 NA TRBD1 TGTGCCAGCTCATACGACAGGGCCGAAGCTTTCTTT CASSYDRAEAFF
TRBJ2-7 TRBV4-3 NA NA TGCGCCAGCAGCCAAGAAGACAGAAATTCCTACGAGCAGTACTTC CASSQEDRNSYEQYF
TRBJ2-1 TRBV3-1/TRBV3-2 NA TRBD1 TGTGCCAGCAGCCCGTATATGACAGGGGGCAATGAGCAGTTCTTC CASSPYMTGGNEQFF